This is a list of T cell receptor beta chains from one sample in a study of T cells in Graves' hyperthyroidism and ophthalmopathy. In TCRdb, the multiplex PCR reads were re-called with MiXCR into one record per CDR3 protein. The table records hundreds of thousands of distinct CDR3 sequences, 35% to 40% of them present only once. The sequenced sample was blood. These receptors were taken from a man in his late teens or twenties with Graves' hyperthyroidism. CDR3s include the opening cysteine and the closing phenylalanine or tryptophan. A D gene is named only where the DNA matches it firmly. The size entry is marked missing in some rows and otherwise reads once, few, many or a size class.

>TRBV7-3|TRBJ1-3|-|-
CASSKPGPGNTIYF
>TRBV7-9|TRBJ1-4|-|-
CASSLGSTATNEKLFF
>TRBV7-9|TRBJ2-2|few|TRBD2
CASSTSWTSGSGELFF
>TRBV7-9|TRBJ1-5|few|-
CASSLDRAQPQHF
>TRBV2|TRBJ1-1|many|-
CASREGDTEAFF
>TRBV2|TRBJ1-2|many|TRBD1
CASNWDRVNHYGYTF
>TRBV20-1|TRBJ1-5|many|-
CSARRGAGNQPQHF
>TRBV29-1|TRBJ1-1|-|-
CSAGLGTFF
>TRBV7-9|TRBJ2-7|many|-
CASSLEVQYEQYF
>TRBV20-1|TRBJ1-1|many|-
CSARKRDTEAFF
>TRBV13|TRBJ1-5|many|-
CASTYRGGNQPQHF
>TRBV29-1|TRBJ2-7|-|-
CSSRDRPDYEQYF
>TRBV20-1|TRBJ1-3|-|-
CSASQGDSGNTIYF
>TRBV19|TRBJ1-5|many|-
CASSPSDSVRNQPQHF
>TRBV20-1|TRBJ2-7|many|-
CSASPGISYEQYF
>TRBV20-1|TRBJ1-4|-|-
CSARDLRDIEKLFF
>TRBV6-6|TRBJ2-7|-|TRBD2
CASRLLAVPYEQYF
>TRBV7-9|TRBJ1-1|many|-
CASSPNVVEAFF
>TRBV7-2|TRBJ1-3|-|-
CASSANYGGSGNTIYF
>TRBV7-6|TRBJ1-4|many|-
CASSPSGSQKLFF
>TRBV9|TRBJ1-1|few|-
CASSARTEVPEAFF
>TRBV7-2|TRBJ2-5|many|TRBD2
CASSPSSGRTRETQYF
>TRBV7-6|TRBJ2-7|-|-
CASSDLGGPYEQYF
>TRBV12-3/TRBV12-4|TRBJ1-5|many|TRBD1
CASRSTGGQPQHF
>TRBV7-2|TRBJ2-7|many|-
CASSLGQGLEQYF
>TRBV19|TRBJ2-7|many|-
CASSIGPSYEQYF
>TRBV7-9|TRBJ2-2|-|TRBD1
CVSSVLPGQGLLELFF
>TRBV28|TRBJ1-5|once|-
CASSLFSAIGNQPQHF
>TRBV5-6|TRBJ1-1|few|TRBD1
CASTAGGNTEAFF
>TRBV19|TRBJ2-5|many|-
CASSIQGTQETQYF
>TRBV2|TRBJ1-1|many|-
CASSLARIGDTEAFF
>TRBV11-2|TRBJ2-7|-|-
CASSPHQDYEQYF
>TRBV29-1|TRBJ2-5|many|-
CSVSARWGTQYF
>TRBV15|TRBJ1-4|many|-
CATSRDLREGSEKLFF
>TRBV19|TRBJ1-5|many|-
CASSATGMSNQPQHF
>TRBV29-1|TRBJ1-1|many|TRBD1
CSVEPGRQGAEVAFF
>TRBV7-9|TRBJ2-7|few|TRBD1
CATGTEGEQYF
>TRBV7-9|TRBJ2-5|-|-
CASSGDRDVRRETQYF
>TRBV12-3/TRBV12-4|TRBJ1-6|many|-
CASRQGSNSPLHF
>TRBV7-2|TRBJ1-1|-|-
CASSLGSSRNTEAFF
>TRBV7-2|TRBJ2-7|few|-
CASSLDGLNTYEQYF
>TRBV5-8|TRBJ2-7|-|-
CASSQGVGSYEQYF
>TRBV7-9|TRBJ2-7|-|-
CASSLAGRDF